A selection of T cell receptor beta chains follows, all from one sample in a study of identical twins. TCRdb reprocessed the 5' RACE reads with MiXCR, giving one entry per CDR3 protein. The data contain a few hundred thousand distinct CDR3 sequences, less than 9% of them singletons. The sample also formed part of further work on yellow fever vaccine responses in identical twins.

Input material: memory (CD45RO+) T cells sorted from blood. The receptors come from a woman between 18 and 30 years old in good health. CDR3s include the opening cysteine and the closing phenylalanine or tryptophan. A D gene is named only where the DNA matches it firmly. For some rows the clone size is stated as once, few or many, or as a class when expanded; others skip it.

v_call: TRBV20-1; j_call: TRBJ2-1; cdr3_length: 14; d_call: -; clone_size: few; cdr3_aa: CSASTLGDNNEQFF; cdr3_nt: TGCAGTGCTAGTACTCTGGGGGACAACAATGAGCAGTTCTTC
v_call: TRBV6-1; j_call: TRBJ2-1; cdr3_length: 15; d_call: TRBD2; clone_size: -; cdr3_aa: CASRTSGNSYNEQFF; cdr3_nt: TGTGCCAGCAGGACTAGCGGGAACTCCTACAATGAGCAGTTCTTC
v_call: TRBV29-1; j_call: TRBJ2-5; cdr3_length: 15; d_call: -; clone_size: many; cdr3_aa: CSVERSPGPQETQYF; cdr3_nt: TGCAGCGTTGAAAGATCCCCGGGACCTCAAGAGACCCAGTACTTC
v_call: TRBV12-3/TRBV12-4; j_call: TRBJ1-2; cdr3_length: 15; d_call: TRBD1; clone_size: -; cdr3_aa: CASRSAQGAVYGYTF; cdr3_nt: TGTGCCAGCAGGTCCGCTCAGGGGGCGGTATATGGCTACACCTTC
v_call: TRBV6-6; j_call: TRBJ1-2; cdr3_length: 12; d_call: -; clone_size: few; cdr3_aa: CASSYSWEGYTF; cdr3_nt: TGTGCCAGCAGTTACTCTTGGGAAGGCTACACCTTC
v_call: TRBV12-3/TRBV12-4; j_call: TRBJ2-1; cdr3_length: 15; d_call: TRBD2; clone_size: many; cdr3_aa: CASSSGLAGVGEQFF; cdr3_nt: TGTGCCAGCAGTTCGGGACTAGCGGGAGTCGGGGAGCAGTTCTTC
v_call: TRBV6-5; j_call: TRBJ2-7; cdr3_length: 16; d_call: TRBD2; clone_size: many; cdr3_aa: CASSYSILAGSYEQYF; cdr3_nt: TGTGCCAGCAGTTACTCGATCCTAGCGGGGTCCTACGAGCAGTACTTC
v_call: TRBV6-5; j_call: TRBJ2-3; cdr3_length: 16; d_call: -; clone_size: many; cdr3_aa: CASSYEGASSSDTQYF; cdr3_nt: TGTGCCAGCAGTTACGAAGGGGCTAGCTCTTCAGATACGCAGTATTTT
v_call: TRBV7-2; j_call: TRBJ1-2; cdr3_length: 15; d_call: -; clone_size: few; cdr3_aa: CASSHLLTGQGGYTF; cdr3_nt: TGTGCCAGCAGCCATCTACTGACGGGGCAAGGAGGCTACACCTTC
v_call: TRBV10-2; j_call: TRBJ2-5; cdr3_length: 13; d_call: -; clone_size: -; cdr3_aa: CASTQTYQETQYF; cdr3_nt: TGCGCCAGCACCCAGACGTACCAAGAGACCCAGTACTTC
v_call: TRBV6-4; j_call: TRBJ1-1; cdr3_length: 13; d_call: -; clone_size: -; cdr3_aa: CASSDSMGGEAFF; cdr3_nt: TGTGCCAGCAGTGACTCGATGGGTGGTGAAGCTTTCTTT
v_call: TRBV3-1; j_call: TRBJ2-1; cdr3_length: 16; d_call: TRBD2; clone_size: -; cdr3_aa: CASSQDPTSGSSEQFF; cdr3_nt: TGTGCCAGCAGCCAAGATCCGACTAGCGGGAGCAGCGAGCAGTTCTTC
v_call: TRBV11-2; j_call: TRBJ2-2; cdr3_length: 18; d_call: -; clone_size: -; cdr3_aa: CASSLPFEVRGDTGELFF; cdr3_nt: TGTGCCAGCAGCTTACCATTCGAAGTAAGGGGCGACACCGGGGAGCTGTTTTTT
v_call: TRBV6-1; j_call: TRBJ1-1; cdr3_length: 16; d_call: -; clone_size: many; cdr3_aa: CASSEDWDAMNTEAFF; cdr3_nt: TGTGCCAGCAGTGAAGATTGGGACGCTATGAACACTGAAGCTTTCTTT
v_call: TRBV15; j_call: TRBJ2-2; cdr3_length: 16; d_call: -; clone_size: many; cdr3_aa: CATSRRWGRDTGELFF; cdr3_nt: TGTGCCACCAGCAGGCGTTGGGGGCGCGACACCGGGGAGCTGTTTTTT
v_call: TRBV28; j_call: TRBJ2-5; cdr3_length: 15; d_call: -; clone_size: -; cdr3_aa: CASSLWGSVQETQYF; cdr3_nt: TGTGCCAGCAGTTTATGGGGGAGCGTCCAAGAGACCCAGTACTTC
v_call: TRBV5-1; j_call: TRBJ1-1; cdr3_length: 14; d_call: -; clone_size: many; cdr3_aa: CASSLSAANTEAFF; cdr3_nt: TGCGCCAGCAGCTTATCGGCAGCTAACACTGAAGCTTTCTTT
v_call: TRBV12-3/TRBV12-4; j_call: TRBJ2-6; cdr3_length: 15; d_call: -; clone_size: many; cdr3_aa: CASSPQGSGANVLTF; cdr3_nt: TGTGCCAGCAGTCCACAGGGTTCTGGGGCCAACGTCCTGACTTTC
v_call: TRBV6-1; j_call: TRBJ2-1; cdr3_length: 14; d_call: -; clone_size: -; cdr3_aa: CASNLGPAGNEQFF; cdr3_nt: TGTGCCAGCAACCTGGGCCCCGCGGGCAATGAGCAGTTCTTC
v_call: TRBV20-1; j_call: TRBJ1-5; cdr3_length: 14; d_call: -; clone_size: -; cdr3_aa: CSASSGGANQPQHF; cdr3_nt: TGCAGTGCTAGTAGCGGGGGGGCCAATCAGCCCCAGCATTTT
v_call: TRBV7-2; j_call: TRBJ1-2; cdr3_length: 18; d_call: -; clone_size: many; cdr3_aa: CASSLPTGTPEGYYGYTF; cdr3_nt: TGTGCCAGCAGCTTACCGACCGGGACACCGGAGGGTTACTATGGCTACACCTTC
v_call: TRBV27; j_call: TRBJ1-1; cdr3_length: 14; d_call: -; clone_size: -; cdr3_aa: CASSFMGRLSEAFF; cdr3_nt: TGTGCCAGCAGTTTTATGGGACGCCTTAGTGAAGCTTTCTTT
v_call: TRBV7-6; j_call: TRBJ1-1; cdr3_length: 13; d_call: -; clone_size: many; cdr3_aa: CASSLEAYTEAFF; cdr3_nt: TGTGCCAGCAGCTTAGAAGCATACACTGAAGCTTTCTTT
v_call: TRBV5-1; j_call: TRBJ1-2; cdr3_length: 12; d_call: -; clone_size: -; cdr3_aa: CASRIANYGYTF; cdr3_nt: TGCGCCAGCAGGATAGCCAACTATGGCTACACCTTC
v_call: TRBV3-1; j_call: TRBJ2-5; cdr3_length: 15; d_call: TRBD2; clone_size: -; cdr3_aa: CASCLGTSGVETQYF; cdr3_nt: TGTGCCAGCTGCCTCGGGACTAGCGGAGTAGAGACCCAGTACTTC
v_call: TRBV28; j_call: TRBJ2-7; cdr3_length: 18; d_call: TRBD1; clone_size: few; cdr3_aa: CASNNRPLGTALSYEQYF; cdr3_nt: TGTGCCAGCAACAATAGGCCCCTCGGGACAGCCCTCTCCTACGAGCAGTACTTC
v_call: TRBV14; j_call: TRBJ1-2; cdr3_length: 15; d_call: -; clone_size: many; cdr3_aa: CASSHSRTVPHGYTF; cdr3_nt: TGTGCCAGCAGCCATTCCCGGACAGTCCCCCATGGCTACACCTTC
v_call: TRBV28; j_call: TRBJ2-6; cdr3_length: 15; d_call: -; clone_size: many; cdr3_aa: CASSFPGIGANVLTF; cdr3_nt: TGTGCCAGCAGTTTTCCCGGGATCGGGGCCAACGTCCTGACTTTC
v_call: TRBV5-6; j_call: TRBJ2-1; cdr3_length: 16; d_call: -; clone_size: few; cdr3_aa: CASSEGTMGPYNEQFF; cdr3_nt: TGTGCCAGCAGCGAGGGGACAATGGGACCCTACAATGAGCAGTTCTTC
v_call: TRBV6-4; j_call: TRBJ2-3; cdr3_length: 15; d_call: TRBD2; clone_size: -; cdr3_aa: CASSETSGITDTQYF; cdr3_nt: TGTGCCAGCAGTGAGACTAGCGGTATCACAGATACGCAGTATTTT
v_call: TRBV24-1; j_call: TRBJ1-5; cdr3_length: 12; d_call: -; clone_size: many; cdr3_aa: CATSRWNQPQHF; cdr3_nt: TGTGCCACCAGTAGATGGAATCAGCCCCAGCATTTT
v_call: TRBV7-6; j_call: TRBJ2-5; cdr3_length: 13; d_call: -; clone_size: few; cdr3_aa: CASSSGPKVTQYF; cdr3_nt: TGTGCCAGCAGCTCCGGCCCCAAGGTGACCCAGTACTTC
v_call: TRBV5-6; j_call: TRBJ2-5; cdr3_length: 15; d_call: TRBD1; clone_size: -; cdr3_aa: CASSFQGAKQETQYF; cdr3_nt: TGTGCCAGCAGCTTTCAGGGGGCTAAACAAGAGACCCAGTACTTC
v_call: TRBV25-1; j_call: TRBJ2-3; cdr3_length: 16; d_call: TRBD2; clone_size: few; cdr3_aa: CASMRTSGGGTDTQYF; cdr3_nt: TGTGCCAGCATGAGGACTAGCGGGGGGGGCACAGATACGCAGTATTTT
v_call: TRBV6-1; j_call: TRBJ2-5; cdr3_length: 15; d_call: -; clone_size: few; cdr3_aa: CASSQSTGKGETQYF; cdr3_nt: TGTGCCAGCAGTCAGTCCACGGGGAAGGGAGAGACCCAGTACTTC
v_call: TRBV6-5; j_call: TRBJ2-1; cdr3_length: 12; d_call: -; clone_size: many; cdr3_aa: CASSPTGGEQFF; cdr3_nt: TGTGCCAGCAGCCCCACGGGTGGTGAGCAGTTCTTC
v_call: TRBV20-1; j_call: TRBJ2-7; cdr3_length: 14; d_call: TRBD1; clone_size: few; cdr3_aa: CSARPPGQDYEQVF; cdr3_nt: TGCAGTGCTAGGCCACCGGGACAGGACTACGAGCAGGTCTTC
v_call: TRBV7-9; j_call: TRBJ2-7; cdr3_length: 15; d_call: -; clone_size: -; cdr3_aa: CASSRGSGEPYEQYF; cdr3_nt: TGTGCCAGCAGCCGGGGGTCAGGGGAACCCTACGAGCAGTACTTC
v_call: TRBV2; j_call: TRBJ1-1; cdr3_length: 13; d_call: TRBD1; clone_size: -; cdr3_aa: CASRGQGSTEAFF; cdr3_nt: TGTGCCAGCAGGGGACAGGGATCCACTGAAGCTTTCTTT
v_call: TRBV7-4; j_call: TRBJ2-4; cdr3_length: 20; d_call: TRBD1; clone_size: few; cdr3_aa: CASSPRGRGLLFYAKNIQYF; cdr3_nt: TGTGCCAGCAGCCCTCGGGGAAGGGGGCTACTATTCTACGCCAAAAACATTCAGTACTTC
v_call: TRBV5-5; j_call: TRBJ2-5; cdr3_length: 16; d_call: -; clone_size: -; cdr3_aa: CASSLSPQGNQETQYF; cdr3_nt: TGTGCCAGCAGCTTGTCCCCCCAGGGGAACCAAGAGACCCAGTACTTC
v_call: TRBV10-3; j_call: TRBJ2-3; cdr3_length: 16; d_call: -; clone_size: few; cdr3_aa: CAISESGVSGTDTQYF; cdr3_nt: TGTGCCATCAGTGAGTCGGGAGTATCTGGCACAGATACGCAGTATTTT
v_call: TRBV19; j_call: TRBJ1-1; cdr3_length: 15; d_call: -; clone_size: few; cdr3_aa: CASRNGASLGGEAFF; cdr3_nt: TGTGCCAGTAGGAATGGGGCCTCCCTGGGTGGTGAAGCTTTCTTT
v_call: TRBV7-2; j_call: TRBJ2-3; cdr3_length: 14; d_call: TRBD2; clone_size: few; cdr3_aa: CASSPRTSGSTQYF; cdr3_nt: TGTGCCAGCAGCCCGCGGACTAGCGGGTCTACGCAGTATTTT